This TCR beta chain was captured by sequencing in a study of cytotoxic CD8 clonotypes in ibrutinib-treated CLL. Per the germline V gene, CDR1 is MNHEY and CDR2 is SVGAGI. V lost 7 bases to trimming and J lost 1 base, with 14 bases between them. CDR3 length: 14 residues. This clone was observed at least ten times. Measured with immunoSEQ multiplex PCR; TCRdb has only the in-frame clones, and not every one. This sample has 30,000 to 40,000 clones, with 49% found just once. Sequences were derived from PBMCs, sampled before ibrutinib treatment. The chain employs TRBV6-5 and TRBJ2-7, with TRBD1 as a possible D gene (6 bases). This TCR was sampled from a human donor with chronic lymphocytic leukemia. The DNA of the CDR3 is TGTGCCAGCAAGTTACAGGGAGATTCCTACGAGCAGTACTTC. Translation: CASKLQGDSYEQYF.